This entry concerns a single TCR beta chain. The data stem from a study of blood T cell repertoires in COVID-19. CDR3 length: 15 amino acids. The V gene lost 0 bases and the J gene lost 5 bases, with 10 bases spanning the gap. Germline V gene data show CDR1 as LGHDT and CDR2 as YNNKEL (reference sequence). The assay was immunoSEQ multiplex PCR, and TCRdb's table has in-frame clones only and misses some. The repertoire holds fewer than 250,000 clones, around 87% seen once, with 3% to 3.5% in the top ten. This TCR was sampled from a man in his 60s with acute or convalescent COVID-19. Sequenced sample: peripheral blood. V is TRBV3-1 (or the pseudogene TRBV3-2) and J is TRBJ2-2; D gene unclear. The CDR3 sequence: CASSQEDFVTGELFF. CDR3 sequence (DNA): TGTGCCAGCAGCCAAGAAGACTTCGTAACCGGGGAGCTGTTTTTT.